This record concerns one TCR beta chain sequence. The antigen is unknown. These data originate in a study of a mutant IDH1 vaccine in newly diagnosed glioma. Sequencing used immunoSEQ multiplex PCR; TCRdb keeps in-frame clones, though not all of them. Of fewer than 70,000 clones listed, 83% are singletons. The CDR3 loop spans 15 amino acids. With V trimmed by 4 bases and J by 1 base, 2 bases remained unmatched. Germline-derived CDR1 and CDR2 are SNHLY and FYNNEI. Time point described: week 47, end of study. With topical imiquimod, each dose of the vaccine consisted of 300 ug of mutant IDH1 20-mer peptide.

The input for sequencing was PBMCs, taken from a glioma patient whose treatment included an IDH1 peptide vaccine. This chain links TRBV2 with TRBJ2-3, with 10 bases identical to TRBD2. This receptor was obtained from a man aged 30-40 years with glioma. The CDR3 protein is CASSVAGGRTDTQYF. Written as DNA, the CDR3 is TGTGCCAGCAGTGTAGCGGGGGGCCGCACAGATACGCAGTATTTT. The full variable domain, with the rest looked up from reference TRBV2 and TRBJ2-3, is EPEVTQTPSHQVTQMGQEVILRCVPISNHLYFYWYRQILGQKVEFLVSFYNNEISEKSEIFDDQFSVERPDGSNFTLKIRSTKLEDSAMYFCASSVAGGRTDTQYFGPGTRLTVL.